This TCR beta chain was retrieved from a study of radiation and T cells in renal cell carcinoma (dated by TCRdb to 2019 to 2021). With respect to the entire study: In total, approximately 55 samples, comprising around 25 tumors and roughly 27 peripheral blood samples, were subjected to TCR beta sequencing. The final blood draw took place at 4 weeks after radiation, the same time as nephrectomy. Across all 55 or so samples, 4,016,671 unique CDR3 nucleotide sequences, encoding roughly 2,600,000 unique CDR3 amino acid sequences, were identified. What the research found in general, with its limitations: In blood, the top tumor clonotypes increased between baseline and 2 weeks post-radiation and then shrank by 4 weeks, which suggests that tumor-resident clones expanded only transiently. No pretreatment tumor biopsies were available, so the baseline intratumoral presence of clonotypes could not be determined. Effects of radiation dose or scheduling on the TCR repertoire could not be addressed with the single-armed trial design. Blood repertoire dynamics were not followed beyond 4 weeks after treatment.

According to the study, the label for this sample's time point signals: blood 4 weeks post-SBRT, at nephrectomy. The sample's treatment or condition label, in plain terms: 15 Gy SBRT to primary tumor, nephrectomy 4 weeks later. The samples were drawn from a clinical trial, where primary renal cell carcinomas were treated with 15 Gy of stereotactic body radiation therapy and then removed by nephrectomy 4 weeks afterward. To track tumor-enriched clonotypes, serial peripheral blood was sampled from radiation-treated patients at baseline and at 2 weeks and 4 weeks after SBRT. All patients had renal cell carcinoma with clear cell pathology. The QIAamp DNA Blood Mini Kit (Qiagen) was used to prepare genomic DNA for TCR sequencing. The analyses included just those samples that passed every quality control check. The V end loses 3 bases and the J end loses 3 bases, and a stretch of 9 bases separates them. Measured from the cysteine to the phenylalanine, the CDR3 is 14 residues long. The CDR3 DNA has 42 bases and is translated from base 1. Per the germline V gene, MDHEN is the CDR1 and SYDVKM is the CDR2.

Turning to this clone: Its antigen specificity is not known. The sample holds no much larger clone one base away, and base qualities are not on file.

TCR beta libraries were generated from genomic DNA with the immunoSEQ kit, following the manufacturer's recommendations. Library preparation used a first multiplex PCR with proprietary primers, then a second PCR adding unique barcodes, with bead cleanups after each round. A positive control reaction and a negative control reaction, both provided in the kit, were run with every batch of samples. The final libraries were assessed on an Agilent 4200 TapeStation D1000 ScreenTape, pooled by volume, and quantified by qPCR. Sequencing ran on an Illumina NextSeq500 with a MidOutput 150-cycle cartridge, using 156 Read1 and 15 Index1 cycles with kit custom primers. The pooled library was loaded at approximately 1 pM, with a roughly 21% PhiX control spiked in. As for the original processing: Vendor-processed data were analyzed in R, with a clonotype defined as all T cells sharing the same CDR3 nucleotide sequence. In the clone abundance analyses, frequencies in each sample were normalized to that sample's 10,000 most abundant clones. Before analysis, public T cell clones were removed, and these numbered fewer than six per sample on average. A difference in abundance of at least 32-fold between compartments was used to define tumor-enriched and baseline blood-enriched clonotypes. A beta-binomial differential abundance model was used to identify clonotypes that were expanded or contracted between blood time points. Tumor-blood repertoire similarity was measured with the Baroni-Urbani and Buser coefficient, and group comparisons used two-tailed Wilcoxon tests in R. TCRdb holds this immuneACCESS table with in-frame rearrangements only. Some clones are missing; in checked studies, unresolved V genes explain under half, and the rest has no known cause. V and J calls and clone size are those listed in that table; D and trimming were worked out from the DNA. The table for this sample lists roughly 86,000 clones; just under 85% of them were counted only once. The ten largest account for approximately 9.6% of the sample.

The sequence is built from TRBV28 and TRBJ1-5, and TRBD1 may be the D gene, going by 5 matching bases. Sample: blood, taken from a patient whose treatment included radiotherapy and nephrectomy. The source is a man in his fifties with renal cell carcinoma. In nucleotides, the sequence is TGTGCCAGCAGTTTGGGGGGTTTCAATCAGCCCCAGCATTTT. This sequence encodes CASSLGGFNQPQHF.